This T cell receptor beta chain derives from a study of T and B cells in COVID-19 patients. Study findings and constraints: The recovered cohort had approximately 2,000 exclusive TCR clusters, including around 31 low generation probability clusters.

BIOMED2 TRB-A/B primer pools were used in multiplex TRB PCR. MiXCR was run by TCRdb on the multiplex PCR reads, yielding one entry per CDR3 protein. The sample lists 20,000 or so distinct CDR3 sequences, just under 30% occurring once. A word on this clonotype: Its antigen remains unknown.

V dropped 5 bases and J dropped 2 bases, with 15 bases sitting between them. This CDR3 has 15 residues. CDR1 and CDR2 from the germline V gene are SGHAT and FQNNGV. Each TRB amplification used about 220-500 ng of genomic DNA from blood. The chain uses TRBV11-2 and TRBJ2-5; no clear D. The origin of this receptor is a human donor who had recovered from COVID-19. Sequenced material: blood. DNA of the CDR3: TGTGCCAGCAGCCGGGTCGCACGGCCACAAGAGACCCAGTACTTC. This translates into CASSRVARPQETQYF.